The 22 T cell receptor beta chains given below trace back to one sample, sequenced in a study of blood T cell repertoires in COVID-19. Here immunoSEQ multiplex PCR was the method, and the copy in TCRdb shows in-frame clones only, minus some. In the table there are 150,000 to 200,000 clones, about nine tenths of which are singletons. Sequencing was done on a sample of peripheral blood. The receptors shown here come from a man between 60 and 70 years old with active or convalescent COVID-19.

The V gene is TRBV7-8, the J gene TRBJ1-2; D unclear. The ends were cut back, 1 base at V and 5 bases at J, with 14 bases in the middle. The germline gives CDR1 SGHVS, CDR2 FQNEAQ. The CDR3 covers 15 residues. CDR3 in amino acids: CASSLGRAGFYGYTF. As DNA, the CDR3 is TGTGCCAGCAGCTTAGGACGAGCGGGGTTTTATGGCTACACCTTC.

The chain is built from TRBV19 and TRBJ2-3, with a tentative D call TRBD2 (6 bases). Germline V gene lookup returns CDR1 LNHDA and CDR2 SQIVND (reference sequence). The CDR3 runs to 15 residues. The V end was cut by 2 bases, the J end by 0 bases, with 9 bases between. CDR3 amino acids: CASSISGFSTDTQYF. Here the CDR3 DNA reads TGTGCCAGTAGTATAAGCGGGTTCAGCACAGATACGCAGTATTTT. Looking up the rest from reference TRBV19 and TRBJ2-3 gives the full variable domain: DGGITQSPKYLFRKEGQNVTLSCEQNLNHDAMYWYRQDPGQGLRLIYYSQIVNDFQKGDIAEGYSVSREKKESFPLTVTSAQKNPTAFYLCASSISGFSTDTQYFGPGTRLTVL.

This chain connects TRBV5-4 to TRBJ2-3; 12 bases fit TRBD2. V gave up 2 bases and J gave up 5 bases; unmatched junction bases: 9. Germline V gene sequence: CDR1 SGHNT, CDR2 YYREEE (reference sequence). The CDR3 runs 17 residues. Here the CDR3 reads CASSLALAGGPKDTQYF. CDR3 coding DNA: TGTGCCAGCAGCTTAGCGCTAGCGGGGGGGCCAAAAGATACGCAGTATTTT. The full variable domain, its missing parts supplied by reference TRBV5-4 and TRBJ2-3, is ETGVTQSPTHLIKTRGQQVTLRCSSQSGHNTVSWYQQALGQGPQFIFQYYREEENGRGNFPPRFSGLQFPNYSSELNVNALELDDSALYLCASSLALAGGPKDTQYFGPGTRLTVL.

J is TRBJ2-3 and V is TRBV10-1; 7 bases are shared with TRBD1. The trim removed 0 bases at V and 1 base at J, leaving 10 bases unmatched. The CDR3 consists of 18 residues. CDR1 and CDR2 (germline): WNHNN, SYGVQD (reference sequence). CDR3 region: CASSESLGGGFGTDTQYF. CDR3 coding DNA: TGCGCCAGCAGTGAGTCTTTAGGGGGCGGCTTCGGCACAGATACGCAGTATTTT.

This clone came up once. The chain has TRBV6-5 and TRBJ2-1; a possible D gene is TRBD1 (5 bases). The CDR3 sequence is 14 residues long. The V and J ends lost 6 bases and 3 bases respectively, with 12 bases between them. The germline CDR1 and CDR2 sequences are MNHEY and SVGAGI. The CDR3 here is CASRSGSLYNEQFF. CDR3 bases: TGTGCCAGCAGATCAGGGTCCCTCTACAATGAGCAGTTCTTC.

To note about this clone: The junction and the germline gene differ at one end; a read error may be behind it. The chain recombines TRBV5-6 with TRBJ1-2, with D maybe TRBD1 (5 bases). The CDR3 is made up of 15 amino acids. Germline V lookup: CDR1 SGHDT, CDR2 YYEEEE. CDR3 sequence: CASTLPHTGNYGYTF. CDR3 in DNA: TGTGCCAGCACCTTGCCACATACAGGCAACTATGGCTACACCTTC.

The chain has TRBV4-2 and TRBJ1-2; 7 bases are a match to TRBD1. This CDR3 region has 14 residues. V shed 1 base, J shed 6 bases, and the junction held 5 bases outside the gene matches. CDR1 is LGHNA, CDR2 YNFKEQ, per germline. The CDR3 coding sequence is TGTGCCAGCAGCCAAGTATTAGGGGGCGATGGCTACACCTTC. Its translation: CASSQVLGGDGYTF.

The V gene is TRBV23-1, the J gene TRBJ2-7; no firm D call. TRBV23-1 is sorted into the ORF group, with uncertain function. Trimming stripped 2 bases from V and 4 bases from J, with 6 bases between. The CDR3 is made up of 12 amino acids. CDR3 amino acids: CASSQTPYEQYF. CDR3 sequence (DNA): TGCGCCAGCAGTCAAACACCGTACGAGCAGTACTTC.

The chain combines TRBV5-5 with TRBJ2-4; perhaps TRBD1 as D (5 bases). Looked up from germline, CDR1 is SGHKS and CDR2 is YYEKEE (reference sequence). V lost 0 bases and J 0 bases, leaving 13 bases between the germline ends. The CDR3 is 17 residues long. The CDR3, as DNA: TGTGCCAGCAGCTTGGAAGGACAACCTCTAGCCAAAAACATTCAGTACTTC. Its translation: CASSLEGQPLAKNIQYF. Combining the CDR3 with reference TRBV5-5 and TRBJ2-4 gives the whole variable domain DAGVTQSPTHLIKTRGQQVTLRCSPISGHKSVSWYQQVLGQGPQFIFQYYEKEERGRGNFPDRFSARQFPNYSSELNVNALLLGDSALYLCASSLEGQPLAKNIQYFGAGTRLSVL.

V usage is TRBV18 and J usage is TRBJ1-2, with 9 bases identical to TRBD1. The CDR3 spans 17 residues. Trimming cost V 0 bases and J 5 bases; bases outside gene matches: 10. CDR1 and CDR2 (germline): KGHSH, LQKENI. The CDR3 region has the DNA TGTGCCAGCTCACCACCTGCCACAGGGGGCTACCTATATGGCTACACCTTC. Translated: CASSPPATGGYLYGYTF.

This chain links TRBV9 with TRBJ1-3; no reliable D call. Germline loops: CDR1 SGDLS, CDR2 YYNGEE. The CDR3 is 15 amino acids. Trimming removed 3 bases at V and 0 bases at J, with 10 bases between. CDR3 bases: TGTGCCAGCAGCGCCGACGTAGCCTCTGGAAACACCATATATTTT. Translated, it gives CASSADVASGNTIYF.

This chain links TRBV28 with TRBJ1-2, with 9 bases fitting TRBD1. The germline gives CDR1 MDHEN, CDR2 SYDVKM. CDR3 length equals 15 residues. With 0 bases clipped from V and 7 bases from J, the junction kept 6 bases outside the gene matches. The CDR3 reads CASSLWTQGASGYTF. Here the CDR3 DNA reads TGTGCCAGCAGTTTATGGACACAGGGGGCCAGTGGCTACACCTTC.

The count of this clone is one. The chain employs TRBV21-1 and TRBJ1-2. TRBV21-1 represents a pseudogene. The CDR3 loop spans 16 amino acids. CDR3: CASRKGSGGTDYGYTF. The CDR3 coding sequence is TGTGCCAGCAGAAAAGGGAGTGGAGGGACCGACTATGGCTACACCTTC.

The chain couples TRBV28 to TRBJ1-2; possibly TRBD1 for D (6 bases). Trimming left V 6 bases short and J 5 bases short, with 13 bases between. CDR1 and CDR2 (germline): MDHEN, SYDVKM. The CDR3 runs to 13 residues. The CDR3 spells CASSYGQLYGYTF. CDR3 DNA: TGTGCCAGCAGCTACGGACAGCTGTATGGCTACACCTTC.

This clone showed up just once. The V gene is TRBV5-1, the J gene TRBJ2-1; 12 nucleotides align to TRBD2. The CDR3 totals 17 residues. Germline V gene lookup returns CDR1 SGHRS and CDR2 YFSETQ. V gave up 7 bases and J gave up 7 bases; unmatched junction bases: 15. The CDR3 region has the DNA TGCGCCAGCGGGCCTCGACTAGCGGGAGATCTGGTGAATGAGCAGTTCTTC. Protein product: CASGPRLAGDLVNEQFF. The variable domain in full, with the rest retrieved from reference TRBV5-1 and TRBJ2-1, is KAGVTQTPRYLIKTRGQQVTLSCSPISGHRSVSWYQQTPGQGLQFLFEYFSETQRNKGNFPGRFSGRQFSNSRSEMNVSTLELGDSALYLCASGPRLAGDLVNEQFFGPGTRLTVL.

The CDR3 bases are TGCGCCAGCAGCCTACCGGGACAGGGACAGTATGGCTACACCTTC. Its translation: CASSLPGQGQYGYTF. V gene TRBV4-1 combines with J gene TRBJ1-2, with 9 positions matching TRBD1. Germline V CDR1 and CDR2: MGHRA, YSYEKL. The J segment lost 5 bases and the V segment lost 4 bases, leaving 8 bases of the junction unmatched. The CDR3 consists of 15 residues.

The genes are TRBV28 and TRBJ1-6; D possibly corresponds to TRBD1 (5 bases). The germline gives CDR1 MDHEN, CDR2 SYDVKM. The CDR3 consists of 15 residues. V was shortened by 6 bases and J by 7 bases, with 16 bases between the two germline ends. This CDR3 is CASSLNGGRNSPLHF. The CDR3 nucleotides read TGTGCCAGCAGCTTAAACGGGGGTAGGAATTCACCCCTCCACTTT.

The chain uses TRBV19 and TRBJ2-7; 7 bases match TRBD1. This CDR3 spans 16 amino acids. Germline trimming cut 5 bases from V and 0 bases from J; bases unmatched to any gene: 10. Germline CDR1 is LNHDA and CDR2 is SQIVND (reference sequence). CDR3 sequence (DNA): TGTGCCAGTAGTTCCCGGACAGGTTCAAACTCCTACGAGCAGTACTTC. This codes for CASSSRTGSNSYEQYF.

The chain is built from TRBV11-2 and TRBJ1-6; D is uncertain. Germline values: CDR1 SGHAT, CDR2 FQNNGV. Trimming shortened V by 3 bases and J by 10 bases, and 16 bases separated the two germline ends. The CDR3 loop spans 15 amino acids. CDR3 nucleotides: TGTGCCAGCAGCTTCCAGGTTGGCTCAATCTCACCCCTCCACTTT. Residues: CASSFQVGSISPLHF.

Here the CDR3 reads CASSLQGGTYNEQFF. In DNA, the CDR3 is TGTGCCAGCAGCTTACAAGGCGGGACCTACAATGAGCAGTTCTTC. V is TRBV7-2 and J is TRBJ2-1, with a possible D match to TRBD2 (6 bases). V gave up 2 bases and J gave up 2 bases, with 10 bases separating them. The CDR3 contains 15 residues. Germline-derived CDR1 and CDR2 are SGHTA and FQGNSA.

The V call is TRBV6-2 or TRBV6-3, the J call TRBJ2-2; unclear D gene. Trimming took off 5 bases at V and 5 bases at J, with 3 bases between the two ends. Germline lookup yields CDR1 MNHEY and CDR2 SVGEGT. The CDR3 length is 11 residues. CDR3 coding DNA: TGTGCCAGCAGTCGGACCGGGGAGCTGTTTTTT. It translates to CASSRTGELFF.

The rearrangement links TRBV3-1 (or the pseudogene TRBV3-2) to TRBJ2-7; possible D gene TRBD2, 6 bases. CDR3 size: 15 residues. V dropped 5 bases and J dropped 3 bases, with 17 bases sitting between them. Germline V CDR1 and CDR2: LGHDT, YNNKEL (reference sequence). CDR3 sequence: CASSSSSGTLYEQYF. CDR3 nucleotides: TGTGCCAGCAGCTCCTCCTCCGGGACTCTCTACGAGCAGTACTTC.